The clone carrying this T cell receptor (beta chain) was seen only a few times. CDR1 is MGHDK, CDR2 SYGVNS, per germline. V was shortened by 5 bases and J by 3 bases, with 10 bases between the two germline ends. The CDR3 has 14 residues. This sample is part of a study of beta chain features in type 1 diabetes. Of the isolated RNA, all was reverse transcribed, and so the sequenced material was expressed TCRB transcripts. TCRdb's copy holds only in-frame clones and misses some; the assay was immunoSEQ multiplex PCR. The profile shows around 300,000 clones, 7.5% to 9.5% of them singletons. This TCR was sampled from a young woman in good health. This sequence joins TRBV25-1 and TRBJ1-4, with D maybe TRBD1 (5 bases). Sequenced input: central memory CD4+ T cells from blood. The CDR3 reads CASSSRDSNEKLFF. The CDR3 DNA is TGTGCCAGCAGTTCACGGGACTCTAATGAAAAACTGTTTTTT.